This T cell receptor beta chain was obtained from a study of human T cells and chemical hapten exposure. One entry per CDR3 protein results from TCRdb running MiXCR on the 5' RACE reads. The data show some 150,000 distinct CDR3 sequences, around 4% seen once. Extraction of total RNA was performed on unfractionated whole blood. Germline values: CDR1 DFQATT, CDR2 SNEGSKA (reference sequence). The CDR3 has 13 residues. Between the trimmed V and J ends, which lost 3 bases and 6 bases, there was a span of 15 bases. This clonotype has at least ten counts. This chain joins TRBV20-1 and TRBJ2-7; TRBD2 is a possible D gene (6 bases). This sequence was found in a female donor in good health. CDR3 in amino acids: CSARGGWTSEQYF. Here the CDR3 DNA reads TGCAGTGCTAGGGGGGGTTGGACCTCCGAGCAGTACTTC.